The clone carrying this TCR beta chain was picked up a small number of times. Its antigen remains unidentified. Germline assignment: CDR1 LGHNA and CDR2 YNFKEQ. This CDR3 has 15 amino acids. Trimming took 2 bases from V and 3 from J, leaving 12 bases between them. The entry originates in a study of blood T cells in healthy people across ages. Study-wide findings and caveats: The unsorted PBMCs prevented any conclusive comparison of naive versus antigen-experienced cells.

The use of a sample-barcoded 5' primer and a J-beta primer mix characterized a second PCR of about 7 to 12 cycles. TCRdb reprocessed the 5' RACE reads with MiXCR, giving one entry per CDR3 protein. Among 650,000 to 1,000,000 distinct CDR3 sequences listed, about 34% were seen once. The chain combines TRBV4-2 with TRBJ2-3; no clear D. The material sequenced was blood. The TCR was taken from a young man in good health. The DNA for the CDR3 is TGTGCCAGCAGCCAATCTCCTGTGGGAACAGATACGCAGTATTTT. This encodes CASSQSPVGTDTQYF.